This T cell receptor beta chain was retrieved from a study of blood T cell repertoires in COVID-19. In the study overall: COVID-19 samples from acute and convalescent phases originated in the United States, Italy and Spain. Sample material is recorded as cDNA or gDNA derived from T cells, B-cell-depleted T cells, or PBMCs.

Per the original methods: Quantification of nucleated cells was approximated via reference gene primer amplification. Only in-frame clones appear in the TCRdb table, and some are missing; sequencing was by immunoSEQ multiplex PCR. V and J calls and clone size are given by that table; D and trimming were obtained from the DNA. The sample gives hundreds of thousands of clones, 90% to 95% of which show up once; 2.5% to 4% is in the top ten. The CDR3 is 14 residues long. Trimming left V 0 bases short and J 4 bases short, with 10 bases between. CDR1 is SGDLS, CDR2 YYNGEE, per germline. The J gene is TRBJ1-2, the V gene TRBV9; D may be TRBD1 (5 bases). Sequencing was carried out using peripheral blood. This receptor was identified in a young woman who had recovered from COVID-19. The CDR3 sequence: CASSVDRSGYGYTF. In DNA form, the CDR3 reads TGTGCCAGCAGCGTAGACAGGTCCGGCTATGGCTACACCTTC.